Below are 11 T cell receptor beta chains sequenced from a single sample in a study of vaccination effects on CD4 cells after COVID-19 (dated by TCRdb to between 2021 and 2022). Receptor amplification or capture employed the immunoSEQ multiplex PCR assay. The table comes from immuneACCESS by way of TCRdb, which keeps in-frame sequences with V and J called. Part of the clones is missing from these tables; in studies checked, under half for an unresolved V gene and the rest for unknown reasons. Within this sample are about 41,000 clones, with roughly 70% of them counted one time only. The ten biggest clones cover about a quarter of the sample. These receptors are not linked to any known antigen. The ViraFEST assay stimulated PBMC with viral peptide pools and then used TCR sequencing to identify antigen-specific CD4+ T cell clonotypes by expansion. After 10 days of culture, CD4+ T cells were isolated with the EasySep CD4+ T cell isolation kit. None of the healthy vaccine recipients had a prior SARS-CoV-2 infection, which was confirmed by nucleocapsid antibody tests that came back negative both before and after vaccination.

The sample here was CD4+ T cells from PBMCs cultured with HCoV-OC43 spike peptides, taken before COVID-19 vaccination. The sample's cell subset or site label is to be understood as: HCoV-OC43 spike overlapping peptide pool stimulation. The receptors shown here come from a human donor who received a COVID-19 vaccine.

V gene TRBV7-8 combines with J gene TRBJ2-3; D is uncertain. This CDR3 is 11 amino acids long. V gave up 5 bases and J gave up 9 bases, with 9 bases separating them. Germline values: CDR1 SGHVS, CDR2 FQNEAQ. The CDR3 sequence is CASSPLPTQYF. CDR3 nucleotide sequence: TGTGCCAGCAGCCCACTCCCGACGCAGTATTTT.

The V gene is TRBV5-1, the J gene TRBJ1-2; weak D call: TRBD1 (5 bases). In germline, CDR1 is SGHRS, CDR2 YFSETQ. This CDR3 has 13 amino acids. The V and J ends lost 0 bases and 8 bases respectively, with 11 bases between them. The CDR3 DNA sequence: TGCGCCAGCAGCTTGGAGGGGATATTGGGCTACACCTTC. As protein: CASSLEGILGYTF.

The genes are TRBV6-5 and TRBJ2-3; no firm D call. The CDR3 loop spans 13 amino acids. Trimming stripped 5 bases from V and 10 bases from J, with 16 bases between. Germline CDR1 reads MNHEY; CDR2 reads SVGAGI. The CDR3 DNA is TGTGCCAGCAGTCCCGGGCCGAGAAATGCGCAGTATTTT. Translated, it gives CASSPGPRNAQYF.

The rearrangement uses TRBV7-6 and TRBJ2-2; the match to TRBD1 covers 9 bases. Losses at the gene ends were 5 bases for V and 3 bases for J; bases not matched to a gene: 10. The CDR3 loop spans 17 amino acids. Looked up from germline, CDR1 is SGHVS and CDR2 is FNYEAQ. Written as DNA, the CDR3 is TGTGCCAGCAGCCAATACACAGGGGGCGGTGACACCGGGGAGCTGTTTTTT. This sequence encodes CASSQYTGGGDTGELFF.

This clone was seen a handful of times. The J gene is TRBJ1-6, the V gene TRBV12-5, with unresolved D. Germline V lookup: CDR1 LGHNT, CDR2 FRNRAP. V was shortened by 1 base and J by 4 bases, with 5 bases between the two germline ends. This CDR3 is 14 amino acids long. The CDR3 DNA sequence: TGTGCTAGTGGTTTGGGCGGTTATAATTCACCCCTCCACTTT. The encoded protein is CASGLGGYNSPLHF.

CDR3 nucleotide sequence: TGTGCCAGCAGCCACTCGGGACAGACTTACGAGCAGTACTTC. Translation gives CASSHSGQTYEQYF. V usage is TRBV7-2 and J usage is TRBJ2-7; 7 bases agree with TRBD1. V was pared by 5 bases and J by 4 bases, with 8 bases of the junction left unmatched. Per the germline V gene, CDR1 is SGHTA and CDR2 is FQGNSA. CDR3 length equals 14 residues. Full variable domain (rest looked up from reference TRBV7-2 and TRBJ2-7): GAGVSQSPSNKVTEKGKDVELRCDPISGHTALYWYRQSLGQGLEFLIYFQGNSAPDKSGLPSDRFSAERTGGSVSTLTIQRTQQEDSAVYLCASSHSGQTYEQYFGPGTRLTVT.

The chain links TRBV6-5 to TRBJ2-1, with unresolved D. In germline, CDR1 is MNHEY, CDR2 SVGAGI. The CDR3 is 13 residues long. Trimming took off 7 bases at V and 2 bases at J, with 9 bases between the two ends. The CDR3 loop is CASIGPTYNEQFF. The CDR3 DNA sequence: TGTGCCAGCATAGGGCCAACCTACAATGAGCAGTTCTTC.

The J gene is TRBJ1-2, the V gene TRBV7-9, with 10 bases matching TRBD1. The junction had 2 bases not matched to a gene; V was cut back by 1 base and J by 6 bases. The germline V gene encodes CDR1 SEHNR and CDR2 FQNEAQ (reference sequence). This CDR3 comprises 14 residues. CDR3 DNA: TGTGCCAGCAGCTTAGGGGGACAGGGGAATGGCTACACCTTC. It encodes CASSLGGQGNGYTF.

The chain links TRBV6-5 to TRBJ1-4; D not certain. In germline, CDR1 is MNHEY, CDR2 SVGAGI. This CDR3 has 11 residues. The V end was cut by 5 bases, the J end by 10 bases, with 8 bases between. The CDR3, as DNA: TGTGCCAGCAGTCCGGAGGCAAAACTGTTTTTT. Protein sequence: CASSPEAKLFF.

V usage is TRBV5-1 and J usage is TRBJ2-1; no reliable D call. V lost 1 base and J 2 bases, leaving 4 bases between the germline ends. The CDR3 extends over 13 amino acids. Germline-derived CDR1 and CDR2 are SGHRS and YFSETQ. The CDR3 loop is CASSLTTYNEQFF. CDR3 sequence (DNA): TGCGCCAGCAGCTTGACAACCTACAATGAGCAGTTCTTC.

The chain joins TRBV3-1 (or the pseudogene TRBV3-2) to TRBJ2-5, with 12 bases fitting TRBD2. The trim removed 4 bases at V and 1 base at J, leaving 4 bases unmatched. CDR3 size: 16 residues. Germline loops: CDR1 LGHDT, CDR2 YNNKEL (reference sequence). CDR3 nucleotide sequence: TGTGCCAGCAGCCGGGGGGGACTAGCGGGCCAAGAGACCCAGTACTTC. It encodes CASSRGGLAGQETQYF.